This TCR beta chain was captured in a study of blood T cells in healthy people across ages (dated by TCRdb to 2014 to 2015). Background on the whole study: In model experiments, roughly one uniquely barcoded TCR beta cDNA molecule per two T cells was captured by template switching. Using deep sequencing normalized with unique cDNA molecular identifiers, the study measured how TCR beta repertoire diversity changes with age. Four age groups were formed from the donors: young (average approximately 15 years), middle-aged (less than 40), aged (around 62) and long-lived (roughly 81). To avoid experimental bias, donors of different ages were distributed randomly across sequencing lanes. For two donors (one aged 18 to 30 and one aged 80 or older), the study analyzed two additional independent replicas of 1 million unique cDNA reads from the same blood draw. The study at large found these results: Donor CMV infection status was unknown, potentially confounding age-related changes in expanded clonotypes. Compared with the aged group, the long-lived group had more naive CD4+ T cells, fewer expanded clones and increased TCR diversity, suggesting age selection. As age increased, observed TCR beta diversity per million T cells dropped in a roughly linear way, and a significant reduction was already evident by age 40. Bulk unsorted PBMC profiling prevented conclusive comparison of naive and antigen-experienced compartments. Estimates of total diversity based on one million sequenced T cells were considered lower bounds and underestimates. Observed TCR beta diversity correlated strongly with the percentage of naive T cells measured by flow cytometry.

This clonotype was counted a few times. It has no known antigen specificity. No qualities accompany the bases; no much larger clone lies one base away. The library was generated by 5' RACE. Reads for this sample came from an Illumina HiSeq 2500. The second PCR ran for roughly 7 to 12 cycles and used a J-beta primer mix along with a sample-barcoded 5' primer. Each TCR beta cDNA molecule received a unique molecular identifier from a template-switch 5' adaptor carrying 12 random nucleotides. At least 2.5 million CDR3-containing paired-end reads were obtained from each sample. All of the RNA was converted into first-strand cDNA using the Mint cDNA synthesis kit, with a TRBC-specific oligonucleotide serving as the primer. All cDNA was treated with uracil-DNA glycosylase and then went through a first 18-cycle PCR with the universal primers M1SS and BC2_uni_R. As for how the authors treated the data: Each sample was normalized by randomly selecting 1 million high-quality reads, each carrying a distinct molecular identifier. Instead of being binned into consensus sequences, reads that shared molecular identifiers were thrown out. MiTCR, run with a Q25 quality threshold and the strictest error-elimination algorithm, handled CDR3 identification, clonotype clustering and error correction. A nonparametric unseen species model with Euler transformation was used to estimate lower-bound total TCR beta diversity. TCRdb reworked the public reads: Q25 trimming with fastp, MiXCR clone assembly, productive beta chains retained. Identical CDR3 proteins give one entry, which carries the most common genes and DNA. TCRdb, not the original authors, processed these V and J calls. Recorded for this sample are around 1,600,000 distinct CDR3 sequences; less than 45% of them occurred a single time. The ten largest clones represent 4% of the sample.

The 39 donors, aged roughly 6 to 90 years, were systemically healthy Caucasian individuals from Russia. Around 10 milliliters of peripheral blood were drawn from each donor into EDTA-treated Vacutainer tubes. Ficoll-Paque density-gradient centrifugation was used to isolate PBMCs, with at least 6.5 million per sample. Trizol reagent was used to extract total RNA from PBMCs, with at least 5 micrograms per sample. Naive CD45RAhigh/CD27high T cell percentages were measured by flow cytometry on a PBMC aliquot from every donor. The germline V gene supplies CDR1 SGHTA and CDR2 FQGNSA. Trimming leaves V shorter by 1 base and J shorter by 0 bases, with the junction holding 1 base beyond the gene matches. Inclusive of the bounding cysteine and phenylalanine, the CDR3 is 16 residues long. Here the CDR3 DNA is all that survives: 48 bases in frame from base 1.

This receptor was taken from a woman younger than 35 in good health. The chain couples TRBV7-2 to TRBJ1-5; TRBD1 lines up with 9 middle nucleotides. The specimen sequenced was blood. The nucleotide sequence is TGTGCCAGCAGCTTAGAGACAGGGGGTAGCAATCAGCCCCAGCATTTT. Protein translation: CASSLETGGSNQPQHF.